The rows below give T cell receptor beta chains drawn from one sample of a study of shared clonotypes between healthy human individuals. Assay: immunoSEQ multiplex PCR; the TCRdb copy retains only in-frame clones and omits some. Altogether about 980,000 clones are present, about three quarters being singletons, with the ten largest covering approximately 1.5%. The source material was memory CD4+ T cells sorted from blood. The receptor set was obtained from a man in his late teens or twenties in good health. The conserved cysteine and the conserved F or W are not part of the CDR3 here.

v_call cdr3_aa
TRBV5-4 ASSTSSGREYEQY
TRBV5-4 ASSLRFGGGTYEQY
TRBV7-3 ASSYQQGGELF
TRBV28 ASSSWASGTQY
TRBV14 ASRQAGGELF
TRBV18 ASSPTQTTQETQY
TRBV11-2 ASGDSPNTEAF
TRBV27 ASTSTARGTGQNEQF
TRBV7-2 ASSLNGGKLF
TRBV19 ASSPPGVAGVFDTQY
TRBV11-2 ASSLDGPSGLAGVTDTQY
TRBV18 ASSDGSNQPQH
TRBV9 ASSVGGSSNQPQH
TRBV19 ASSSQRDRVGANVLT
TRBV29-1 SVEGGTGYGYT
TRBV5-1 ASSSGTGENSPLH
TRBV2 ASSDETDTGELF
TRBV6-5 ASSYSNSPYGYT
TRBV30 AGDGTEEPLH
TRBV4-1 ASSPHSTSGTDTQY
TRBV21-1 ASPWGKSTDTQY
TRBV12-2 ASRLEAGSIPLKRGYT
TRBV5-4 ASSLTGGAWNEQF
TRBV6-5 ASSYLPGQRTYEQY
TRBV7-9 ASRPTGTDTQY
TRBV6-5 ASSHRDRVNTEAF
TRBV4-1 ASSQAGLYQETQY
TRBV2 ASSLWTGNEETQY
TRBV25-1 ASRSGGGPSTDTQY
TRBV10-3 AISDIGELF
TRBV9 ASSEGTGPGNTIY
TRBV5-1 ASSLEAGGRLDYGYT
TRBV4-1 ASRRQGTNEKLF
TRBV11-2 ASSPQGQINGYT
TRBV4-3 ASSVQAGVSEQF
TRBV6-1 ASSEARQGSKNIQY